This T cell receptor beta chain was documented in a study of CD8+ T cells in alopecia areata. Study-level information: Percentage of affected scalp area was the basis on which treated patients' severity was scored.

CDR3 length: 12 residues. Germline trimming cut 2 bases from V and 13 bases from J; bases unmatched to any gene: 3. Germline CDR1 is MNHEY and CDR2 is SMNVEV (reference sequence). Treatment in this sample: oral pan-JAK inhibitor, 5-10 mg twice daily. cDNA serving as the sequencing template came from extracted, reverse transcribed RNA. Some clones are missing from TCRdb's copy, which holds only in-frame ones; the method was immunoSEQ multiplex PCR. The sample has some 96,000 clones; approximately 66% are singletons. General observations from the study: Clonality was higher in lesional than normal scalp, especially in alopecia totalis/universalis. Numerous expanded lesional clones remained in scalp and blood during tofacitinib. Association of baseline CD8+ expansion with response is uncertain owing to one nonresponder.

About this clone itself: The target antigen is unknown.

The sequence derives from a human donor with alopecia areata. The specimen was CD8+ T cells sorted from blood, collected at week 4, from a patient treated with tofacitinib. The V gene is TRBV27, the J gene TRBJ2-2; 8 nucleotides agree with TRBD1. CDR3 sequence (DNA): TGTGCCAGCAGTTTAGGGACAGGAGTGCTGTTTTTT. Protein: CASSLGTGVLFF.